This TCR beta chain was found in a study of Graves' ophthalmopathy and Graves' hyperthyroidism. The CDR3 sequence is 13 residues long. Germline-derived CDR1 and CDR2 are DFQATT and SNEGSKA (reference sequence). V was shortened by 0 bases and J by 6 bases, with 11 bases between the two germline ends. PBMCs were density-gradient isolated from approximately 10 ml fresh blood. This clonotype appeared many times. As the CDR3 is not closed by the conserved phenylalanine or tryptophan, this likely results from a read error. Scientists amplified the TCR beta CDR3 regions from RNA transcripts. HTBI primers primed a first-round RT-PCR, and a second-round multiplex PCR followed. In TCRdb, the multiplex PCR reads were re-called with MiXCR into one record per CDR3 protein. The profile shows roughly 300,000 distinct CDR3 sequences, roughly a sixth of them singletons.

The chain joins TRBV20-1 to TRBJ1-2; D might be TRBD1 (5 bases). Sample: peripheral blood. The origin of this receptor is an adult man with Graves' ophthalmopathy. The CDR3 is CSARDTRDDGYTI. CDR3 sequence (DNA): TGCAGTGCTAGAGATACCAGGGACGATGGCTACACCATC.